These T cell receptor beta chains were read from a single sample in a study of T cell repertoires in cytomegalovirus infection. One entry per CDR3 protein results from TCRdb running MiXCR on the reads. Here the sample spans a few hundred thousand distinct CDR3 sequences, approximately 15% being singletons. Source material: CD8+ T cells from PBMCs. These receptors all come from a human donor in good health (CMV status not recorded). Some clones in this sample may be carry-over from other donors' samples. Both conserved end residues are part of each CDR3. The order of the fields is J gene, clone size, CDR3 length, D gene, V gene, CDR3 DNA, CDR3 protein. A D gene is named only where the DNA matches it firmly. The size of a clone is reported for some rows only, either as once, few or many, or as a class for expanded clones.

>TRBJ2-7|few|17|TRBD2|TRBV7-6
TGTGCCAGCAGCCCAAAGCGGGGGCTAGCGGGGACCTACGAGCAGTACTTC
CASSPKRGLAGTYEQYF
>TRBJ1-6|few|17|TRBD1|TRBV2
TGTGCCAGCAGTGAACCGAGGGACAGCTCCTATAATTCACCCCTCCACTTT
CASSEPRDSSYNSPLHF
>TRBJ1-2|many|15|NA|TRBV29-1
TGCAGCGTTCGGACAGTAACGGGATATATATCTGGCTACACCTTC
CSVRTVTGYISGYTF
>TRBJ1-1|NA|16|NA|TRBV14
TGTGCCAGCAGCCAAGATCGGGCGAGTTTGAACACTGAAGCTTTCTTT
CASSQDRASLNTEAFF
>TRBJ1-6|few|17|NA|TRBV7-8
TGTGCCAGCAGCTTAGATACAGAAGACCACCCAATCGGACCCCTCCACTTT
CASSLDTEDHPIGPLHF
>TRBJ1-1|NA|14|TRBD1|TRBV6-6
TGTGCCAGCAGTTCAACAGGGGGCCCCACTGAAGCTTTCTTT
CASSSTGGPTEAFF
>TRBJ2-7|few|15|TRBD1|TRBV7-9
TGTGCCAGCAGCGGGAGGGACAGGGAGATCTACGAGCAGTACTTC
CASSGRDREIYEQYF
>TRBJ2-1|NA|14|NA|TRBV2
TGTGCCAGCAGCGCGGGCCCGGGCACGAATGAGCAGTTCTTC
CASSAGPGTNEQFF
>TRBJ1-1|NA|16|TRBD1|TRBV19
TGTGCCAGTATAAGGGGAGGACAGGGAAGGTTCACTGAAGCTTTCTTT
CASIRGGQGRFTEAFF
>TRBJ2-1|NA|10|TRBD1|TRBV2
TGTGCCAGCAGGGGGACAGGGCTCTTCTTC
CASRGTGLFF
>TRBJ1-2|NA|14|NA|TRBV18
TGTGCCAGCTCACCGCTGACTGATTGGTATGGCTACACCTTC
CASSPLTDWYGYTF
>TRBJ1-1|many|15|NA|TRBV7-2
TGTGCCAGCAGCTTTCCACACTTAAACAGGGAAAGGGCTTTCTTT
CASSFPHLNRERAFF
>TRBJ2-1|many|13|TRBD1|TRBV6-6
TGTGCCACAGGGGACAGGGACTACAATGAGCAGTTCTTC
CATGDRDYNEQFF
>TRBJ2-2|many|11|NA|TRBV27
TGTGCCAGCAGTTTTGCCGGGGAGCTGTTTTTT
CASSFAGELFF
>TRBJ1-2|few|11|NA|TRBV29-1
TGCAGCGTTGAACACGATCATGGCTACACCTTC
CSVEHDHGYTF
>TRBJ2-7|NA|17|NA|TRBV11-2
TGTGCCAGCAGCTATAACACGCTCGATACGCTCTCCTACGAGCAGTACTTC
CASSYNTLDTLSYEQYF
>TRBJ1-5|many|18|TRBD1|TRBV12-5
TGTGCTAGTGGTTTCCAAATACCGGGACAGGGTCTAAATCAGCCCCAGCATTTT
CASGFQIPGQGLNQPQHF
>TRBJ1-4|many|15|TRBD1|TRBV7-2
TGTGCCAGCAGCTTAAGGGGACAGGGAACTGAAAAACTGTTTTTT
CASSLRGQGTEKLFF
>TRBJ1-4|NA|17|TRBD1|TRBV7-6
TGTGCCAGCAGCTTGCCGAGCGAGGGACAGATTAATGAAAAACTGTTTTTT
CASSLPSEGQINEKLFF
>TRBJ2-7|few|15|NA|TRBV20-1
TGCAGTGCTAGAGATTACGGCTGGAACTCCTACGAGCAGTACTTC
CSARDYGWNSYEQYF
>TRBJ1-2|many|17|NA|TRBV29-1
TGCAGCGTTGAAATTTGGGTGCCTGGCTCTCCTGGCTATGGCTACACCTTC
CSVEIWVPGSPGYGYTF
>TRBJ1-2|few|14|NA|TRBV9
TGTGCCAGCAGCCTACGTTATGGGGGCTATGGCTACACCTTC
CASSLRYGGYGYTF
>TRBJ2-5|NA|11|NA|TRBV29-1
TGCAGCGCAGACGACCGGGCGACCCAGTACTTC
CSADDRATQYF
>TRBJ2-3|NA|12|NA|TRBV5-4
TGTGCCAGCAGCGTCGGGGTGGATGCGCAGTATTTT
CASSVGVDAQYF
>TRBJ2-7|few|14|NA|TRBV12-3/TRBV12-4
TGTGCCAGCAACCGTTGGGGGGCTTCCTACGAGCAGTACTTC
CASNRWGASYEQYF
>TRBJ2-7|NA|11|NA|TRBV28
TGTGCCAGCAGGGCCCTTTACGAGCAGTACTTC
CASRALYEQYF
>TRBJ1-1|NA|14|NA|TRBV6-2/TRBV6-3
TGTGCCAGCAGTCAAGACAACATGAACACTGAAGCTTTCTTT
CASSQDNMNTEAFF